A selection of T cell receptor beta chains follows, all from one sample in a study of shared clonotypes between healthy human individuals. Data came from immunoSEQ multiplex PCR; TCRdb stores just in-frame clones and leaves some out. Seen here are 1,400,000 or so clones, approximately 98.5% observed once, and the top ten hold 0.36%. What was sequenced was naive CD4+ T cells sorted from blood. The source of these receptors is a man under 40 in good health. The CDR3 runs from the conserved cysteine through the conserved F or W. Each record gives: D gene, V gene, J gene, clone size, CDR3 DNA, CDR3 protein. D genes are given only for firm matches. Clone size is given for some rows only: seen once, a few or many times, or a class if the clone is expanded.

TRBD1,TRBV7-9,TRBJ2-1,-,TGTGCCAGCAGCTTCGCCCGGACAGGGGTTTACAATGAGCAGTTCTTC,CASSFARTGVYNEQFF
-,TRBV7-2,TRBJ2-3,-,TGTGCCAGCAGCTTTAGCGTTGATACGCAGTATTTT,CASSFSVDTQYF
TRBD2,TRBV7-2,TRBJ2-1,-,TGTGCCAGCAGCCAAATAGCGGGAGAAGCTTTTAATGAGCAGTTCTTC,CASSQIAGEAFNEQFF
-,TRBV7-3,TRBJ1-5,once,TGTGCCAGCAGCTTACGAGCAGTCAGCTTGAGCAATCAGCCCCAGCATTTT,CASSLRAVSLSNQPQHF
TRBD1,TRBV18,TRBJ1-2,-,TGTGCCAGCTCCCCCAGACAGGGGGATGGCTACACCTTC,CASSPRQGDGYTF
-,TRBV11-2,TRBJ2-3,once,TGTGCCAGCAGCTTATCACCGGGACGAAGCACAGATACGCAGTATTTT,CASSLSPGRSTDTQYF
-,TRBV30,TRBJ2-7,-,TGTGCCTGGACAGGGCAGGGATACGAGCAGTACTTC,CAWTGQGYEQYF
-,TRBV7-9,TRBJ2-6,-,TGTGCCAGCAGCGCCGGGACTCCTGGGGCCAACGTCCTGACTTTC,CASSAGTPGANVLTF
TRBD2,TRBV5-1,TRBJ2-1,-,TGCGCCAGCAGCTGGGGACTAGCGGGAGTAGCGAATGAGCAGTTCTTC,CASSWGLAGVANEQFF
-,TRBV2,TRBJ2-7,-,TGTGCCAGCAGTGAGCCAGTTGTGTACGAGCAGTACTTC,CASSEPVVYEQYF
-,TRBV7-2,TRBJ1-2,-,TGTGCCAGCAGCTTATGGGCAGACGGCTATGGCTACACCTTC,CASSLWADGYGYTF
TRBD2,TRBV11-2,TRBJ2-2,-,TGTGCCAGCAGCTTTACGACTAGCGGGACCGTCGGGGAGCTGTTTTTT,CASSFTTSGTVGELFF
TRBD1,TRBV5-4,TRBJ2-5,-,TGTGCCAGCAGCCCCCGGGACAGTCAAGAGACCCAGTACTTC,CASSPRDSQETQYF
-,TRBV11-3,TRBJ2-2,-,TGTGCCAGCAGCTTAGTGAACACCGGGGAGCTGTTTTTT,CASSLVNTGELFF
TRBD2,TRBV18,TRBJ2-2,-,TGTGCCAGCTCACGCGAACTAGCGGTCACCGGGGAGCTGTTTTTT,CASSRELAVTGELFF
TRBD2,TRBV7-3,TRBJ2-1,-,TGTGCCAGCGGGTCCGTAGCGGGAGGTTACAATGAGCAGTTCTTC,CASGSVAGGYNEQFF
-,TRBV5-5,TRBJ2-7,once,TGTGCCAGCAGCTTGGCCGGGTTCGCCTCCTACGAGCAGTACTTC,CASSLAGFASYEQYF
-,TRBV11-2,TRBJ1-1,-,TGTGCCAGCAGCGCAGTAGGTGGTAAGCGGTGGGACAATGAAGCTTTCTTT,CASSAVGGKRWDNEAFF
-,TRBV30,TRBJ1-5,-,TGTGCCTGGAGTGTACGGTCGACATATTATCAGCCCCAGCATTTT,CAWSVRSTYYQPQHF
-,TRBV5-1,TRBJ2-5,-,TGCGCCAGCAGCTTAGGCCTGGCAAAAGAGACCCAGTACTTC,CASSLGLAKETQYF
-,TRBV5-4,TRBJ2-3,-,TGTGCCAGCAGCTTTGGAAGCACAGATACGCAGTATTTT,CASSFGSTDTQYF
TRBD1,TRBV11-2,TRBJ2-5,once,TGTGCCAGCAGCCCGGGGACAGGGCCCAAAGAGACCCAGTACTTC,CASSPGTGPKETQYF
TRBD1,TRBV5-1,TRBJ2-2,once,TGCGCCAGTTCACAGGGGGCCAGGGAAGGGGAGCTGTTTTTT,CASSQGAREGELFF
-,TRBV9,TRBJ2-7,once,TGTGCCAGCAGCTTCGATTCGGGGGGCCCCTACGAGCAGTACTTC,CASSFDSGGPYEQYF
TRBD2,TRBV7-2,TRBJ2-7,-,TGTGCCAGCAGCTTAGAGATTAGCGGGAGTACTTTCTACGAGCAGTACTTC,CASSLEISGSTFYEQYF
TRBD1,TRBV5-5,TRBJ1-3,-,TGTGCCAGCAGGGAGACAGGGTCTGGAAACACCATATATTTT,CASRETGSGNTIYF
-,TRBV28,TRBJ1-1,-,TGTGCCAGCAGCAGTAGGACGGGTGAAGCTTTCTTT,CASSSRTGEAFF
-,TRBV27,TRBJ2-6,-,TGTGCCAGCAGTGACCTTAACTCTGGGGCCAACGTCCTGACTTTC,CASSDLNSGANVLTF
-,TRBV5-1,TRBJ2-2,-,TGCGCCAGCAGCTTGGAAGTCGGGGCCGGGGAGCTGTTTTTT,CASSLEVGAGELFF
-,TRBV10-2,TRBJ2-7,-,TGCGCCAGCAGGAAAATGTCTGGACTAGGGGGGGAGCAGTACTTC,CASRKMSGLGGEQYF
-,TRBV28,TRBJ1-5,-,TGTGCCAGCATCGACAGTTTTGGTGAGGATCAGCCCCAGCATTTT,CASIDSFGEDQPQHF
-,TRBV9,TRBJ1-3,-,TGTGCCAGCAGCGTCAGTGCAGACTCTGGAAACACCATATATTTT,CASSVSADSGNTIYF
-,TRBV10-2,TRBJ1-2,-,TGCGCCAGCCAAAAGCCAGGGGACTATGGCTACACCTTC,CASQKPGDYGYTF
-,TRBV10-2,TRBJ2-2,-,TGCGCCAGCAGTGAGACTAGTAGCACCGGGGAGCTGTTTTTT,CASSETSSTGELFF
-,TRBV14,TRBJ2-3,-,TGTGCCAGCAGCCAAGTGGGACCGGGGTATAGCACAGATACGCAGTATTTT,CASSQVGPGYSTDTQYF
-,TRBV10-2,TRBJ1-2,-,TGCGCCAGCAGGGGCCAGAACGATGGCTACACCTTC,CASRGQNDGYTF
TRBD1,TRBV18,TRBJ1-1,-,TGTGCCAGCTCACGGGGACAGGTTGACACTGAAGCTTTCTTT,CASSRGQVDTEAFF
-,TRBV2,TRBJ2-3,-,TGTGCCAGCAGTGTAAGGAAAATCGGGAGCACAGATACGCAGTATTTT,CASSVRKIGSTDTQYF
TRBD2,TRBV7-9,TRBJ2-7,-,TGTGCCAGCAGCTTTGGGGGGCGGACTAGCGGCACCTACGAGCAGTACTTC,CASSFGGRTSGTYEQYF
-,TRBV30,TRBJ1-2,-,TGTGCCTGGAGTGTAAGGGGGGAAAGGAACTATGGCTACACCTTC,CAWSVRGERNYGYTF
TRBD2,TRBV4-3,TRBJ2-2,-,TGCGCCAGCAGCCTAAAAGTGGCGGGAGGTGCCACCGGGGAGCTGTTTTTT,CASSLKVAGGATGELFF
-,TRBV10-2,TRBJ1-1,-,TGCGCCAGCAGACCAATCGACAGTCATGGGGAAGCTTTCTTT,CASRPIDSHGEAFF
TRBD1,TRBV6-6,TRBJ2-7,-,TGTGCCAGCAGTTACTCCAGGACAGGGAGTAAAGAGCAGTACTTC,CASSYSRTGSKEQYF
-,TRBV13,TRBJ1-2,-,TGTGCCAGCAGATTCAGACAGGACCGCTATGGCTACACCTTC,CASRFRQDRYGYTF
-,TRBV15,TRBJ2-3,-,TGTGCCACCAGCAGACGACAGCATCCTAGCACAGATACGCAGTATTTT,CATSRRQHPSTDTQYF
TRBD1,TRBV2,TRBJ1-2,-,TGTGCCAGCAGCCTTGACAGGGGGCCTGGCTACACCTTC,CASSLDRGPGYTF
-,TRBV4-1,TRBJ2-7,-,TGCGCCAGCAGCCAGCAGGGGCCAACCTACGAGCAGTACTTC,CASSQQGPTYEQYF
-,TRBV2,TRBJ2-2,-,TGTGCCAGCAAAACTCGCGGGGAGCTGTTTTTT,CASKTRGELFF
-,TRBV15,TRBJ2-1,-,TGTGCCACCGCCAGCCTCAGGACCTCCTACAATGAGCAGTTCTTC,CATASLRTSYNEQFF
TRBD2,TRBV4-1,TRBJ2-1,-,TGCGCCAGCAGCCAAGGCCTAGCGGGAGGGTTGAATGAGCAGTTCTTC,CASSQGLAGGLNEQFF
-,TRBV7-9,TRBJ2-2,-,TGTGCCAGCAGCTCTCCCTTACTCTGGCGACTCACCGGGGAGCTGTTTTTT,CASSSPLLWRLTGELFF
-,TRBV18,TRBJ2-7,-,TGTGCCAGCTCACCCGGGGTCCAAACCTACGAGCAGTACTTC,CASSPGVQTYEQYF
-,TRBV7-9,TRBJ1-1,-,TGTGCCAGTACCAGAATGGAGGGCACTGAAGCTTTCTTT,CASTRMEGTEAFF
-,TRBV9,TRBJ2-7,-,TGTGCCAGCAGCGTCACATCTCACTCCTACGAGCAGTACTTC,CASSVTSHSYEQYF